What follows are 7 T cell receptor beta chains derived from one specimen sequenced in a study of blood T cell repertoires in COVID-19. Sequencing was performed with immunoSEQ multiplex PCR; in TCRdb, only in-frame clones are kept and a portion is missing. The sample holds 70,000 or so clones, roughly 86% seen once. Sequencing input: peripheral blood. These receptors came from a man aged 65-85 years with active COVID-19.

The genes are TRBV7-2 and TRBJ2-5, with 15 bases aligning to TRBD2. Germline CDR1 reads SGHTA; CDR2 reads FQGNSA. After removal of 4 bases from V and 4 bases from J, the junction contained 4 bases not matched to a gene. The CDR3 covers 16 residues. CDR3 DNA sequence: TGTGCCAGCAGCTCAGGACTAGCGGGAGGGGGAGAGACCCAGTACTTC. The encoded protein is CASSSGLAGGGETQYF.

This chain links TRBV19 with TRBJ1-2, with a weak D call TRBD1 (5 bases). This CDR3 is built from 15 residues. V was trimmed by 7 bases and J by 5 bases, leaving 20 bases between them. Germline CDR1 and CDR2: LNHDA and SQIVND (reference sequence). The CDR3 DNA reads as TGTGCCAGTATCGCGGCGGGCCGGGGGGTTTATGGCTACACCTTC. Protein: CASIAAGRGVYGYTF.

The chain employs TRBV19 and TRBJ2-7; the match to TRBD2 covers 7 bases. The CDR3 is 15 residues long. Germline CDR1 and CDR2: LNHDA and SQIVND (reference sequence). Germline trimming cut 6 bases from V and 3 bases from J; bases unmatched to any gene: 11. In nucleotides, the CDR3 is TGTGCCAGTAGCCCCGTGAGTCTAGCGGACTACGAGCAGTACTTC. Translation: CASSPVSLADYEQYF.

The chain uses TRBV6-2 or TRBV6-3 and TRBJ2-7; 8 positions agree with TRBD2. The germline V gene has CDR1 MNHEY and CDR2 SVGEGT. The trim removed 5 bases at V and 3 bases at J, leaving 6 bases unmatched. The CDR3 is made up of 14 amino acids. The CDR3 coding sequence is TGTGCCAGCAGTCGATATGCGGGGGGCTACGAGCAGTACTTC. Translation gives CASSRYAGGYEQYF.

CDR3 DNA: TGTGCCAGCTCACACCTAGCGGGAGGGCCGGGGGATACGCAGTATTTT. This encodes CASSHLAGGPGDTQYF. The genes are TRBV18 and TRBJ2-3; 12 bases agree with TRBD2. Germline CDR1 and CDR2: KGHSH and LQKENI. The CDR3 totals 16 residues. The V gene end was trimmed by 4 bases and the J gene end by 6 bases; junction bases not matched to a gene: 8.

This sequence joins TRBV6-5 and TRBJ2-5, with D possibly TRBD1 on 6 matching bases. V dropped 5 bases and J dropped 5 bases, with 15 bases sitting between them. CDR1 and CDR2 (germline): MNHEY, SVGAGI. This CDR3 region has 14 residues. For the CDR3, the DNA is TGTGCCAGCAGTCCCTACCTGGGGGCCGAGACCCAGTACTTC. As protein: CASSPYLGAETQYF.

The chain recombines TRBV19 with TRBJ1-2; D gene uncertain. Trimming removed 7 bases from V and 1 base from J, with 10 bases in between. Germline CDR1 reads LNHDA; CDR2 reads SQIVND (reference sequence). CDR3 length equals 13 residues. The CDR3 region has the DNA TGTGCCAGTACCCCTTCCCTTAACTATGGCTACACCTTC. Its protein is CASTPSLNYGYTF.